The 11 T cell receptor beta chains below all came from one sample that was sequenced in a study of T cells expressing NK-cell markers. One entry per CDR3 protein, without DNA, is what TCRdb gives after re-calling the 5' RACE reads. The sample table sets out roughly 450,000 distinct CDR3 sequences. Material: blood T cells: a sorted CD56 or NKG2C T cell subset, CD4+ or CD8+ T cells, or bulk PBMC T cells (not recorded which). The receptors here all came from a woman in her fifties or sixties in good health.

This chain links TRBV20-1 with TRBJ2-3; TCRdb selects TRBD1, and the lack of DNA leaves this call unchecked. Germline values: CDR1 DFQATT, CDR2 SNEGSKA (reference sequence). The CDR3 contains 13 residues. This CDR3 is CSARDPDRSSSYF.

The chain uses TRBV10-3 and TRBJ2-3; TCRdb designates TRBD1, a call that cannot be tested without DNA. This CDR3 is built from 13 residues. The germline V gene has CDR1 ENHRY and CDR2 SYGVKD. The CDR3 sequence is CAISVTGEDTQYF.

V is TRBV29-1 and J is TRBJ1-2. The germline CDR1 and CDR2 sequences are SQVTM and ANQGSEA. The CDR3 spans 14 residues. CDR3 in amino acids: CSVERQVDRNGYTF.

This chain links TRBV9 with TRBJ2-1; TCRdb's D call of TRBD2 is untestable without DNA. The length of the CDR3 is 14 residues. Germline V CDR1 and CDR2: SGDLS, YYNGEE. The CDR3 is CASSTGGLDNEQFF.

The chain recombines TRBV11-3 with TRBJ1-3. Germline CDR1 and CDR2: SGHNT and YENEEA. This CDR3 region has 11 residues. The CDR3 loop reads CASSTRGTIYF.

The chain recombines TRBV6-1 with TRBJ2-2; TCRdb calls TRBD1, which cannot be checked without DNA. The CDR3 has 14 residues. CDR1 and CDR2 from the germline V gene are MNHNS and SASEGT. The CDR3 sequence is CASSGSRGTGELFF.

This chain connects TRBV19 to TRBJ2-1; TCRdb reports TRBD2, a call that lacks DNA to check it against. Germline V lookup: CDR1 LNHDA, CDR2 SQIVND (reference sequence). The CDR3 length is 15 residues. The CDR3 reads CASALLAGVRNEQFF.

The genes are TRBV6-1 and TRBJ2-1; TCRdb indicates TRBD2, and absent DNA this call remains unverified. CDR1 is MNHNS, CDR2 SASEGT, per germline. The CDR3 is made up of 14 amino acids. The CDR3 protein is CASNLPGGRNEQFF.

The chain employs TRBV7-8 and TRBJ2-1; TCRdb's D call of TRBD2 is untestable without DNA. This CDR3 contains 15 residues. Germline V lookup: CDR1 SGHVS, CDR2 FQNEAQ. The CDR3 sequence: CASSFGGRDVNEQFF.

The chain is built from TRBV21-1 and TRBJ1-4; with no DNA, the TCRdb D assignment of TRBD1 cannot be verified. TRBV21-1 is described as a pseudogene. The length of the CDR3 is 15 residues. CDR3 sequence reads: CASSNTGERCEKLFF.

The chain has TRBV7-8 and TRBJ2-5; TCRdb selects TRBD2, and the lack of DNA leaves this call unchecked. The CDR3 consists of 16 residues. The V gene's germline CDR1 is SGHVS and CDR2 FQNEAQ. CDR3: CASSPIAGVSQETQYF.